This T cell receptor beta chain is drawn from a study of cytomegalovirus exposure and HLA in healthy donors. As for the study in general: Findings of an earlier analysis included more than 90 million unique TCR beta sequences from around 180 million T cells.

In the PCR, 60 Vbeta and 13 Jbeta primers were used. The method was immunoSEQ multiplex PCR; TCRdb's version includes in-frame clones alone and lacks a portion of them. The data contain about 110,000 clones, roughly 79% of them seen just once; the ten biggest clones take up less than 9.5%. Germline V gene lookup returns CDR1 MNHEY and CDR2 SVGAGI. The CDR3 extends over 15 amino acids. V was clipped by 6 bases and J by 2 bases; unmatched bases: 5. Only a few counts were recorded for this clone. The chain links TRBV6-5 to TRBJ2-1; 9 nucleotides line up with TRBD2. The sequence came from a woman in her fifties or sixties in good health and CMV-seropositive. Sequenced: PBMCs. The CDR3 protein is CASRSSGGTYNEQFF. CDR3 bases: TGTGCCAGCAGGTCGAGCGGGGGGACCTACAATGAGCAGTTCTTC.